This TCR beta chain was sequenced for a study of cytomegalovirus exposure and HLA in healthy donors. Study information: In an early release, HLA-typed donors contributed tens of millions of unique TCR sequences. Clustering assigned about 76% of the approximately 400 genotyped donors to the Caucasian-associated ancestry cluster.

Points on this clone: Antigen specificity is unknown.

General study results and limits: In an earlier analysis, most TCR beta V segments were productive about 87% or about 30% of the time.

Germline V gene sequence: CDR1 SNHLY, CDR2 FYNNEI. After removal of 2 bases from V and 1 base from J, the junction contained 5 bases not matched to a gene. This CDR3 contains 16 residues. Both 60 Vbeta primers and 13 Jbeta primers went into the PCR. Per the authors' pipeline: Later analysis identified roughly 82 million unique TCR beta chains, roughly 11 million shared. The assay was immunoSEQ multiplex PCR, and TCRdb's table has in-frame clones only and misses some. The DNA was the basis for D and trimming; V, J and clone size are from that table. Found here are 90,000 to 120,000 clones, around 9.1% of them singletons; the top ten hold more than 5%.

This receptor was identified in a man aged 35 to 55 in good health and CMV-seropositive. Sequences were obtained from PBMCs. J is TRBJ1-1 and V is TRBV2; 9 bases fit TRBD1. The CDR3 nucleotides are TGTGCCAGCAGTGAATCTTCGGGACAGGGGAACACTGAAGCTTTCTTT. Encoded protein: CASSESSGQGNTEAFF.